This TCR beta chain is from a study of T cell responses to AZD1222 COVID-19 vaccine. Study results and caveats: It was only after the peak T cell response that any repertoires were sampled. Only six people who got AZD1222 tested seropositive at baseline. Unmutated regions of variants are reportedly targeted by nearly half of spike-specific TCRs.

Germline lookup yields CDR1 LNHNV and CDR2 YYDKDF (reference sequence). V lost 5 bases and J 0 bases, leaving 19 bases between the germline ends. The CDR3 consists of 17 residues. The method was immunoSEQ multiplex PCR; TCRdb's version includes in-frame clones alone and lacks a portion of them. The table lists 84,000 or so clones, under 95% of them singletons. Concerning this clone itself: Its target is unknown.

The rearrangement joins TRBV15 to TRBJ1-2, with D perhaps TRBD1 (6 bases). The sample in question was peripheral blood, obtained on day 0 of AZD1222 vaccination. The sequence derives from an adult in good health. DNA for the CDR3: TGTGCCACCAGCCCTGCGATTTCAGGGGACGCTAACTATGGCTACACCTTC. It translates to CATSPAISGDANYGYTF.